This paragraph reports one T cell receptor (beta chain). Its antigen is as yet unknown. A CD45RA+ naive subset and a CD45RA-negative memory subset were split from CD4+ cells. Sequencing was performed with immunoSEQ multiplex PCR; in TCRdb, only in-frame clones are kept and a portion is missing. This table has a few hundred thousand clones, approximately 97% appearing once. The CDR3 extends over 15 amino acids. Germline V gene sequence: CDR1 MDHEN, CDR2 SYDVKM. Unmatched junction bases numbered 4, after V lost 4 bases and J lost 2 bases. This specimen belongs to a study of shared clonotypes between healthy human individuals. Regarding the study as a whole: When naive CD4 clonotypes were compared across a handful of donors, approximately 5% were shared.

The sequencing input was naive CD4+ T cells sorted from blood. The subset denotes: CD45RA+ positively selected. The source is a woman aged 30 to 39 in good health. The rearrangement links TRBV28 to TRBJ2-1, with 8 nucleotides matching TRBD2. The CDR3 here is CASSSRLAPYNEQFF. CDR3 sequence (DNA): TGTGCCAGCAGTTCCCGACTAGCGCCCTACAATGAGCAGTTCTTC. Filled out from reference TRBV28 and TRBJ2-1, the complete variable domain reads DVKVTQSSRYLVKRTGEKVFLECVQDMDHENMFWYRQDPGLGLRLIYFSYDVKMKEKGDIPEGYSVSREKKERFSLILESASTNQTSMYLCASSSRLAPYNEQFFGPGTRLTVL.